This TCR beta chain was captured by sequencing in a study of blood T cell repertoires in COVID-19. Study summary: From the United States, Italy and Spain came samples of acute and convalescent COVID-19. PBMCs, B-cell-depleted T cells, or T cells provided the cDNA or gDNA that made up the material.

The V gene's germline CDR1 is LGHDT and CDR2 YNNKEL (reference sequence). This CDR3 spans 17 amino acids. Trimming took 4 bases from V and 0 from J; bases not matched to a gene: 9. Study processing details: Cell counts per sample came from amplifying reference gene primers. Generated by immunoSEQ multiplex PCR, the TCRdb table keeps only in-frame clones and is missing some. The DNA gave D and trimming, while V, J and clone size come from that table. Among around 160,000 clones, roughly 74% were seen once, and the ten largest hold approximately 15%. This clonotype originated in a woman older than 75 with acute or convalescent COVID-19. The J gene is TRBJ2-7, the V gene TRBV3-1 (or the pseudogene TRBV3-2); the match to TRBD1 covers 10 bases. The source material was peripheral blood. As DNA, the CDR3 is TGTGCCAGCAGCCCATCCTGGGGGGACAGGGGCTCCTACGAGCAGTACTTC. Encoded protein: CASSPSWGDRGSYEQYF.